This T cell receptor beta chain was obtained from a study of beta chain features in type 1 diabetes. Sorting of CD4+ naive, central memory, regulatory and stem cell-like memory cells was performed via CD45RO/CCR7/CD25/CD127/CD95/CD27. CDR3 length equals 14 residues. Trimming cost V 4 bases and J 5 bases, with 14 bases left between them. CDR1 and CDR2 (germline): SGHRS, YFSETQ. Study-wide findings and caveats: In all four CD4+ subsets, TCRB CDR3 length was significantly, moderately reduced in type 1 diabetes.

What was sequenced were expressed TCRB transcripts, since all of the isolated RNA had been reverse transcribed. Clones were sequenced by immunoSEQ multiplex PCR, and TCRdb holds only the in-frame ones, with some missing. The sample holds a few hundred thousand clones, roughly an eighth seen once. This clone came up a few times. Its specificity is not known. The specimen sequenced was naive CD4+ T cells from blood. The chain couples TRBV5-1 to TRBJ2-3; TRBD2 is a possible D gene (6 bases). This receptor was taken from a man aged 30 to 45 with type 1 diabetes. This CDR3 is CASSIGTFQDTQYF. Written as DNA, the CDR3 is TGCGCCAGCAGCATTGGGACTTTCCAAGATACGCAGTATTTT.